This entry concerns a single T cell receptor (beta chain). Its binding antigen is unknown. No much larger clone exists at a distance of one base, and base qualities are not known. Counted from cysteine to phenylalanine, this CDR3 has 15 amino acids. Of the read, only the CDR3 DNA is kept; its 45 bases are in frame from base 1. The germline V gene yields SQVTM for CDR1 and ANQGSEA for CDR2. After removal of 4 bases from V and 0 bases from J, the junction retains 6 bases not matched to a gene. This entry is derived from a study of CD8+CD57+ T cells in acquired aplastic anemia (dated by TCRdb to the late 2010s). Regarding the study in general: Extracted DNA from sorted CD4+ and CD8+ cells averaged around 3.3 ug, ranging from about 0.19 to 30 ug. CD8+CD57+ expansion was defined as frequency above the mean frequency observed in healthy subjects. On the study overall, not on this receptor specifically: Approximately 31 CD8+ CDR3 sequences were found in both patients and controls but appeared to be highly expressed in patients and within the immunodominant clones of the patients. Between patients and healthy controls, no significant difference in CD8+ Simpson's diversity was found (P=0.060).

The patients picked for sequencing were ones in whom flow cytometry had shown an expansion of CD8+CD57+ cells. Severe acquired aplastic anemia was diagnosed in all patients according to International Study of Aplastic Anemia and Agranulocytosis and Camitta criteria. At the time blood was sampled, none of the patients had received any therapy. In the study, sorted CD4+ and CD8+ blood T cells from patients with severe aplastic anemia and from healthy subjects underwent deep sequencing of TCR repertoires. Patients were enrolled in the USA under clinicaltrials.gov protocols 00001620, 01623167, 00001397, 00071045, 00081523 and 00961064. Ficoll-Paque density gradient centrifugation was used to isolate peripheral blood mononuclear cells. Before DNA extraction, CD4+ and CD8+ T cells were sorted by FACS or by magnetic beads. Genomic DNA was used as template for profiling of TCR beta VDJ combinations and CDR3 sequences. An Illumina HiSeq 2000 was the platform used for TCR repertoire sequencing. The study's own analysis went as follows. Repertoires were assessed using TRBV/TRBJ rearrangement plots, CDR3 size and DJ length profiles, and Simpson's diversity index. The most abundant DNA sequence in the deep sequencing data was defined as the immunodominant clone. CDR3 amino acid sequences were checked for sharing across subjects and were also compared against the VDJdb database and published repertoires. Clones were called with MiXCR by TCRdb after fastp trimmed the public reads at Q25, and only in-frame beta chains were retained. CDR3 protein sequences are deduplicated, and each keeps its most common genes and DNA. TCRdb, not the original authors, processed these V and J calls. The sample profile shows 310,000 or so distinct CDR3 sequences; roughly 59% of them were found once. The top ten clones comprise 1.3% of the sample.

The TCR comes from a human donor with aplastic anemia. Source material: sorted CD4+, CD8+, or CD8+CD57+ T cells (not recorded which) from PBMCs. The rearrangement joined TRBV29-1 to TRBJ2-5, with TRBD1 identical over 9 junction bases. The DNA is as follows: TGCAGCGTTGTTCCGGGACAGGGAAACCAAGAGACCCAGTACTTC. Its protein reads: CSVVPGQGNQETQYF.